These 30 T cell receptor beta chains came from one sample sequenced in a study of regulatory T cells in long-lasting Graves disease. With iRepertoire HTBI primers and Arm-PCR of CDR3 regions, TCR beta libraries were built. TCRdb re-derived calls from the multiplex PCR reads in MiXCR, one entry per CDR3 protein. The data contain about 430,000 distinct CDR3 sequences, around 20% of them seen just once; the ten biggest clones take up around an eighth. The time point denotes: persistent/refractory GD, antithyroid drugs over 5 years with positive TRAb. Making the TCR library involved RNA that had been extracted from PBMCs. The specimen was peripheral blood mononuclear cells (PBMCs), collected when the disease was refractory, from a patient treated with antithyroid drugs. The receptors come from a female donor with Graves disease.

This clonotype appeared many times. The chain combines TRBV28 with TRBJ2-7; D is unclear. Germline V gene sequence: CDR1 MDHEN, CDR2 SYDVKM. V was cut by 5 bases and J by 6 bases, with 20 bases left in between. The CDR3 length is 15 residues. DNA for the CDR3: TGTGCCAGCAGTCCAATCGGGCCGCGGATTGCCGAGCAGTACTTC. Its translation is CASSPIGPRIAEQYF.

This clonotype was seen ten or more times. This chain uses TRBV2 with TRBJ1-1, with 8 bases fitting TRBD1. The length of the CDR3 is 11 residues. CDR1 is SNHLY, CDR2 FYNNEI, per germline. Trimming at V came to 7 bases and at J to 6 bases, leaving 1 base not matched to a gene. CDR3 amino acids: CASKTGAEAFF. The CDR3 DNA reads TGTGCCAGCAAGACAGGGGCTGAAGCTTTCTTT.

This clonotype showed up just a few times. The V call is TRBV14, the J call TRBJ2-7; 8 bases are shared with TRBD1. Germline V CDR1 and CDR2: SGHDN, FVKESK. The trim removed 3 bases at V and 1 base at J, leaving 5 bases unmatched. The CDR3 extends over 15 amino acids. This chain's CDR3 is CASSQLDRGSYEQYF. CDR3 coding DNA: TGTGCCAGCAGCCAGCTAGACAGGGGATCCTACGAGCAGTACTTC.

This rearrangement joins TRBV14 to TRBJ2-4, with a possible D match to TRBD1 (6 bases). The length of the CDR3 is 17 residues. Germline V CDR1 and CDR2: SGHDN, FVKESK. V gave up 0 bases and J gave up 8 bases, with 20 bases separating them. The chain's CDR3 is CASSQDSWGRGADIQYF. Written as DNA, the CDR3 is TGTGCCAGCAGCCAAGATTCATGGGGCAGGGGTGCGGACATTCAGTACTTC.

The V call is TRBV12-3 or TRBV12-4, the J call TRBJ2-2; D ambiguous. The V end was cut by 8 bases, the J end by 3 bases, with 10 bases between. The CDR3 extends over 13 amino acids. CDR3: CASPDDYTGELFF. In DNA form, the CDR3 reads TGTGCCAGCCCCGACGACTACACCGGGGAGCTGTTTTTT.

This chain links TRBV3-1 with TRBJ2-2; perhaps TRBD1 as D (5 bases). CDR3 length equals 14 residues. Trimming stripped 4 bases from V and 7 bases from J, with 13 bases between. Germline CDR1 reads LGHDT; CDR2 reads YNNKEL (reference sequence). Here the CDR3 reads CASSRRGQGGELFF. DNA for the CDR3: TGTGCCAGCAGCCGTAGGGGTCAGGGCGGGGAGCTGTTTTTT.

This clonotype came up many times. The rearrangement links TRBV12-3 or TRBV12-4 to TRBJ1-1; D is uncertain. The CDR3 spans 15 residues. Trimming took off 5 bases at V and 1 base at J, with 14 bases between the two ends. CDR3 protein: CASSDSLAANTEAFF. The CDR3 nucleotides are TGTGCCAGCAGTGACTCCCTCGCGGCGAACACTGAAGCTTTCTTT.

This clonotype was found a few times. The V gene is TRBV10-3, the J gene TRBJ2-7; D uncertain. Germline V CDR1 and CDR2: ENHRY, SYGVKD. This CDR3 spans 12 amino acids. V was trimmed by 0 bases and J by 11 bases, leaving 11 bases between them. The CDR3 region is CAISESEDSEYF. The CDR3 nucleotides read TGTGCCATCAGTGAGTCCGAGGATTCGGAGTACTTC.

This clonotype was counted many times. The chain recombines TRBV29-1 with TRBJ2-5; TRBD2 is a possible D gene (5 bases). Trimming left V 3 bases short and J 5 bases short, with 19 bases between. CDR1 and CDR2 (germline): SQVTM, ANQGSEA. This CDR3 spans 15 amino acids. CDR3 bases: TGCAGCGTTGAGGGATCCACTAGTTCGGGTGAGACCCAGTACTTC. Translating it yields CSVEGSTSSGETQYF.

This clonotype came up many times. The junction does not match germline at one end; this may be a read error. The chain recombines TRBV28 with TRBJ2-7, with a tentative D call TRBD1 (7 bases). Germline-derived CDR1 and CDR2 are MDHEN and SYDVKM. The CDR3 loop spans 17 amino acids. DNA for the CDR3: TGTGCCAGCATCTCGGAGGGTATGGACAGGCCCTCCGACGAGCAGTACTTC. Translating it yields CASISEGMDRPSDEQYF. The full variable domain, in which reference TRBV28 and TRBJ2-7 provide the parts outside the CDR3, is DVKVTQSSRYLVKRTGEKVFLECVQDMDHENMFWYRQDPGLGLRLIYFSYDVKMKEKGDIPEGYSVSREKKERFSLILESASTNQTSMYLCASISEGMDRPSDEQYFGPGTRLTVT.

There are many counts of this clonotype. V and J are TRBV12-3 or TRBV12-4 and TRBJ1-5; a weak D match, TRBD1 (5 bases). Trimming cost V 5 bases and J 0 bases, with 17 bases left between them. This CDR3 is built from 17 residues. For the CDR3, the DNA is TGTGCCAGCAGTGAGGGACTACCAGATAATAGCAATCAGCCCCAGCATTTT. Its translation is CASSEGLPDNSNQPQHF.

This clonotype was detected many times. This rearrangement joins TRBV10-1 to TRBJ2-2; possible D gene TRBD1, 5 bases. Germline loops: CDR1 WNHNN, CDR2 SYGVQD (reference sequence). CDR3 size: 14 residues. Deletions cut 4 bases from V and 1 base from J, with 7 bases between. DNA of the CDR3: TGCGCCAGCAGTGCCAGGGAGAACACCGGGGAGCTGTTTTTT. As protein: CASSARENTGELFF.

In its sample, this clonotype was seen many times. CDR3 bases: TGTGCCAGCATGGGTGGGGGCTACGAGCAGTACTTC. Translation gives CASMGGGYEQYF. V and J are TRBV25-1 and TRBJ2-7; D could derive from TRBD1 or TRBD2 (5 bases each). The germline V gene has CDR1 MGHDK and CDR2 SYGVNS. The CDR3 is 12 amino acids. The V and J ends lost 7 bases and 3 bases respectively, with 10 bases between them.

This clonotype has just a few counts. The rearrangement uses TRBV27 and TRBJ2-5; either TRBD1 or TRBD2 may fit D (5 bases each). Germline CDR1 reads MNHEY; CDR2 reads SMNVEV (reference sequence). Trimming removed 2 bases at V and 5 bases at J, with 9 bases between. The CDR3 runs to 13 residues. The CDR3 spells CASSLEGQETQYF. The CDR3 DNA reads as TGTGCCAGCAGTTTAGAGGGGCAGGAGACCCAGTACTTC.

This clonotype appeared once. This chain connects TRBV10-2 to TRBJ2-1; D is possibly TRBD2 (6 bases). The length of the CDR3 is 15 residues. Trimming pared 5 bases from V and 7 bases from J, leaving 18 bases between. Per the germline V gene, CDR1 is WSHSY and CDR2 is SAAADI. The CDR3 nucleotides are TGCGCCAGCAGTATGACTAGAGGGCCCTCGAATGAGCAGTTCTTC. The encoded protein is CASSMTRGPSNEQFF.

The CDR3 DNA reads as TGCAGTGCAACAGGGGTCTACGAGCAGTACTTC. Amino acids: CSATGVYEQYF. The rearrangement joins TRBV20-1 to TRBJ2-7; 7 positions match TRBD1. Germline-derived CDR1 and CDR2 are DFQATT and SNEGSKA (reference sequence). V lost 6 bases to trimming and J lost 3 bases; unmatched junction nucleotides: 2. The CDR3 length is 11 residues.

As DNA, the CDR3 is TGTGCCAGCAGACAGGGGCCCACAGATACGCAGTATTTT. Translated: CASRQGPTDTQYF. The chain links TRBV6-2 or TRBV6-3 to TRBJ2-3, with 7 bases aligning to TRBD1. Germline CDR1 and CDR2: MNHEY and SVGEGT. The V gene end was trimmed by 6 bases and the J gene end by 2 bases; junction bases not matched to a gene: 2. The length of the CDR3 is 13 residues.

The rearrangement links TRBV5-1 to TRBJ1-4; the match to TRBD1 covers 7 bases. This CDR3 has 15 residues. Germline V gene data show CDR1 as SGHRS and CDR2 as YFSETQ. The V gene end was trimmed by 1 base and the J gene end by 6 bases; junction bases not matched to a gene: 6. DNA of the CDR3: TGCGCCAGCAGCTTGATGACAGGGAACGATGAAAAACTGTTTTTT. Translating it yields CASSLMTGNDEKLFF.

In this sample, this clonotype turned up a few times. This CDR3 reads CASSISGDSNQPQHF. CDR3 sequence (DNA): TGTGCCAGTAGTATAAGCGGGGATAGCAATCAGCCCCAGCATTTT. The chain carries TRBV19 and TRBJ1-5, with no clear D. Per germline, CDR1 LNHDA and CDR2 SQIVND (reference sequence). V dropped 2 bases and J dropped 0 bases, with 8 bases sitting between them. This CDR3 region has 15 residues.

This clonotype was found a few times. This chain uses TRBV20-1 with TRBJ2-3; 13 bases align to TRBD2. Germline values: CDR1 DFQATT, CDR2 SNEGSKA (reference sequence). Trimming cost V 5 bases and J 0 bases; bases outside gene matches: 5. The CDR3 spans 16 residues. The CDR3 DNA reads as TGCAGTGCTGGACTAGCGGGAGTCGGTAGCACAGATACGCAGTATTTT. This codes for CSAGLAGVGSTDTQYF.

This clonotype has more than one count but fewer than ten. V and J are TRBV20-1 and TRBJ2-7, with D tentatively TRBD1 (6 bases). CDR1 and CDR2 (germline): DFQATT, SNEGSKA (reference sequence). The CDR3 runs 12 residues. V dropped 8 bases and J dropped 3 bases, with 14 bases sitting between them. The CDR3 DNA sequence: TGCAGTACCTCGCCAGGGGTCTACGAGCAGTACTTC. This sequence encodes CSTSPGVYEQYF.

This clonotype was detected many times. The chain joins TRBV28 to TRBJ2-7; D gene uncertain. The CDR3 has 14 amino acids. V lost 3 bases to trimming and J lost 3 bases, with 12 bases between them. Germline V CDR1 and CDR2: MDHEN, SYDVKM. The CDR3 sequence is CASSLVRRHYEQYF. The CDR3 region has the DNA TGTGCCAGCAGTTTGGTTCGAAGACACTACGAGCAGTACTTC.

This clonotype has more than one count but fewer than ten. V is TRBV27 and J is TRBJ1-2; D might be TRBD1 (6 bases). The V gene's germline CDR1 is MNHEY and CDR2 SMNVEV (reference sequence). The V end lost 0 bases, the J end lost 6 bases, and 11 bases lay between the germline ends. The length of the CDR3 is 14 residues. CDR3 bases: TGTGCCAGCAGTTTATCGGGGGGCTGGGATGGCTACACCTTC. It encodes CASSLSGGWDGYTF.

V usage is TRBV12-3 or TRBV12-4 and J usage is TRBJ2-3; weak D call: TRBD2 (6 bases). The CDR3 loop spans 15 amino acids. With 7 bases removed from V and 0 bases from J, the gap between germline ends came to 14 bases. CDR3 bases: TGTGCCAGCACCAGACGGGGGATGAGCACAGATACGCAGTATTTT. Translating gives CASTRRGMSTDTQYF.

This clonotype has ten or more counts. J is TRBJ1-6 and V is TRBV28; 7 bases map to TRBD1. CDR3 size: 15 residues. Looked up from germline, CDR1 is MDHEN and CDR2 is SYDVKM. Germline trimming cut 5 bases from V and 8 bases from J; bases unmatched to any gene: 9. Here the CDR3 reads CASSPYDRDDSPLHF. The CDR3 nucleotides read TGTGCCAGCAGTCCATACGACAGGGATGATTCACCCCTCCACTTT.

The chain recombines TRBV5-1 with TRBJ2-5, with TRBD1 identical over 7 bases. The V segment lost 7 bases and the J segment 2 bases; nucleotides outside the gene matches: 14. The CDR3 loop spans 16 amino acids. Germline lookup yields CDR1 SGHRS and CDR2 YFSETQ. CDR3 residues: CASSRLTGATQETQYF. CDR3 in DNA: TGCGCCAGCTCCCGATTAACAGGGGCCACTCAAGAGACCCAGTACTTC.

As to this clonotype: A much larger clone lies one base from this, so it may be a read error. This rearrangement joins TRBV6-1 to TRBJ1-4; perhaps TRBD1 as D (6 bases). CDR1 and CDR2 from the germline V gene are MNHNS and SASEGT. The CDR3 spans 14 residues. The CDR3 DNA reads TGTGCCAGCAGTGCGGGGGCAAGTAATGAAAAACTGGTTTTT. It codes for CASSAGASNEKLVF.

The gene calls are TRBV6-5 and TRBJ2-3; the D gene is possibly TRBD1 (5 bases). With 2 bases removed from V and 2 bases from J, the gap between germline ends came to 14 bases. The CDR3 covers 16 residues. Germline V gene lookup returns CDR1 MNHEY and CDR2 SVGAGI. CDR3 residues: CASSYGRVAVTDTQYF. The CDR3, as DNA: TGTGCCAGCAGTTACGGCAGGGTAGCTGTCACAGATACGCAGTATTTT.

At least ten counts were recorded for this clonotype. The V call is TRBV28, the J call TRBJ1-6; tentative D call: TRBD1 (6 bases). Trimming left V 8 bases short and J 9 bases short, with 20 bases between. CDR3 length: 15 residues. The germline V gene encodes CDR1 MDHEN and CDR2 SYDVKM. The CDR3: CASAPGVRGSSPLHF. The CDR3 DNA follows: TGTGCCAGCGCGCCCGGCGTCAGGGGAAGTTCACCCCTCCACTTT.

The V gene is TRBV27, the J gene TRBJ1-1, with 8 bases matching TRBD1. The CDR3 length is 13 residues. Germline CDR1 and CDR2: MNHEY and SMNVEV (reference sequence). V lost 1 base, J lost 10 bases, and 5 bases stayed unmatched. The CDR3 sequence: CASSLFGTGGAFF. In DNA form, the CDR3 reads TGTGCCAGCAGTTTATTCGGGACAGGTGGAGCTTTCTTT.